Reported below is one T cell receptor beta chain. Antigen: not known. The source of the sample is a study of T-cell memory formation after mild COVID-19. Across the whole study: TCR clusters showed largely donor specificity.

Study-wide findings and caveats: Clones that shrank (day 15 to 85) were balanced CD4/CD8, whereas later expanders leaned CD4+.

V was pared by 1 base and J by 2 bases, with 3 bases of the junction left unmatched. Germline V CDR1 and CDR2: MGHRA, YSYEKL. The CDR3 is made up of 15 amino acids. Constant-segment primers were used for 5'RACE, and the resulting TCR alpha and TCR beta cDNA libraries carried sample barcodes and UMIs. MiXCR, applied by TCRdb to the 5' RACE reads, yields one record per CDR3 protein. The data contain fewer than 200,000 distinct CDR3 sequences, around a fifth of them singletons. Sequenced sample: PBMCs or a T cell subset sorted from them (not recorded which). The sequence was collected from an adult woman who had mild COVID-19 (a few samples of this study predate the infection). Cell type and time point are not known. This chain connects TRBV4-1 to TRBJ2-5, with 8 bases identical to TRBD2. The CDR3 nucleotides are TGCGCCAGCAGCCAAGTGGGACTAGGACAAGAGACCCAGTACTTC. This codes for CASSQVGLGQETQYF.